This TCR beta chain appears in the sequencing data of a study of OX40 agonist ivuxolimab in advanced cancers. As for the study in general: Participants, 70% to 90% male, averaged around 64 years of age, ranging from roughly 23 to 90. The eligibility criteria allowed prior anti-PD-1, anti-PD-L1 or anti-CTLA-4 therapy, and roughly 39% had some.

Only in-frame clones appear in the TCRdb table, and some are missing; sequencing was by immunoSEQ multiplex PCR. Seen here are 35,000 to 45,000 clones, less than 95% observed once, and the top ten hold about 16%. With 0 bases clipped from V and 4 bases from J, the junction kept 5 bases outside the gene matches. CDR1 is MGHRA, CDR2 YSYEKL, per germline. The CDR3 contains 15 residues. This TCR derives from an adult with an advanced solid tumor such as melanoma, head and neck, liver or kidney cancer. The chain recombines TRBV4-1 with TRBJ2-5, with 7 bases that match TRBD2. Sequenced material: CD4+ or CD8+ T cells sorted from blood, taken in a trial of the OX40 agonist ivuxolimab. The CDR3 loop reads CASSQDAGVRETQYF. The DNA of the CDR3 is TGCGCCAGCAGCCAAGATGCGGGAGTACGAGAGACCCAGTACTTC.